The 24 T cell receptor beta chains in this list originate from one sample, sequenced in a study of shared clonotypes between healthy human individuals (dated by TCRdb to the early 2020s). Libraries were made using the immunoSEQ multiplex PCR assay. Drawn from immuneACCESS, this table holds only the in-frame rearrangements with V and J called that TCRdb kept. Clones are partly lost; checked studies trace under half to an unresolved V gene and leave the rest unexplained. A total of about a million clones appear in this sample, 70% to 80% of them only once. About 0.94% of the sample rests with the top ten. Sequencing used memory CD4+ T cells from PBMCs. Reading the label with the study, this specimen's cell subset or site is: CD45RA-negative fraction. These receptors all come from a man younger than 30 in good health. Some clones in this sample may be carry-over from other donors' samples.

The rearrangement joins TRBV5-1 to TRBJ1-3; possibly TRBD1 for D (5 bases). CDR1 SGHRS and CDR2 YFSETQ come from the germline V gene. V lost 4 bases, J lost 0 bases, and 11 bases lay in between. This CDR3 has 15 residues. Written as DNA, the CDR3 is TGCGCCAGCAGCAGGGACGGGACCTCTGGAAACACCATATATTTT. This translates into CASSRDGTSGNTIYF.

The chain has TRBV4-1 and TRBJ2-3; the match to TRBD2 covers 11 bases. The CDR3 has 19 residues. Germline loops: CDR1 MGHRA, CDR2 YSYEKL. The J segment lost 2 bases and the V segment lost 3 bases, leaving 13 bases of the junction unmatched. CDR3 nucleotide sequence: TGCGCCAGCAGCCAGGGGGTAATAGCGGGAGGGTTAGCCACAGATACGCAGTATTTT. It is translated as CASSQGVIAGGLATDTQYF.

In its sample, this clone was seen once. This chain joins TRBV20-1 and TRBJ2-3; TRBD2 aligns across 8 bases. V lost 0 bases, J lost 10 bases, and 0 bases stayed unmatched. The germline V gene has CDR1 DFQATT and CDR2 SNEGSKA (reference sequence). The CDR3 sequence is 11 residues long. This CDR3 reads CSARDSGAQYF. CDR3 DNA: TGCAGTGCTAGAGATAGCGGGGCGCAGTATTTT.

This clone appeared a single time. The chain joins TRBV5-1 to TRBJ2-2; D might be TRBD1 (6 bases). V lost 2 bases to trimming and J lost 3 bases, with 11 bases between them. This CDR3 has 15 residues. The V gene's germline CDR1 is SGHRS and CDR2 YFSETQ. In DNA form, the CDR3 reads TGCGCCAGCAGCTTCATACAGGGATACACCGGGGAGCTGTTTTTT. Amino acids: CASSFIQGYTGELFF.

The V gene is TRBV1, the J gene TRBJ2-1. TRBV1 has pseudogene status. The CDR3 has 20 residues. The CDR3 DNA reads as TGCACCAGCAGCCAGACAGGGGAGCGGGAGTATGGAAGCTCCTACAATGAGCAGTTCTTC. Its protein product is CTSSQTGEREYGSSYNEQFF.

This clone was picked up a small number of times. CDR3 in DNA: TGTGCCAGCAGCCGTCAAGGAGGGGCCTACGAGCAGTACTTC. Translation gives CASSRQGGAYEQYF. This chain joins TRBV13 and TRBJ2-7, with a weak D call TRBD2 (6 bases). There are 14 residues in the CDR3. Germline loops: CDR1 PRHDT, CDR2 FYEKMQ (reference sequence). V lost 5 bases and J lost 2, with 13 bases in between.

This clone has just one count. The genes are TRBV14 and TRBJ2-1, with D tentatively TRBD2 (6 bases). The CDR3 runs to 15 residues. Per germline, CDR1 SGHDN and CDR2 FVKESK. V was pared by 10 bases and J by 4 bases, with 20 bases between. CDR3 sequence reads: CATSYGLPVYNEQFF. CDR3 DNA: TGTGCCACCTCTTATGGACTACCGGTTTACAATGAGCAGTTCTTC. Variable domain in full (rest from reference TRBV14 and TRBJ2-1): EAGVTQFPSHSVIEKGQTVTLRCDPISGHDNLYWYRRVMGKEIKFLLHFVKESKQDESGMPNNRFLAERTGGTYSTLKVQPAELEDSGVYFCATSYGLPVYNEQFFGPGTRLTVL.

CDR3 DNA sequence: TGTGCCTGTTGCCCCTACGGCTACACCTTC. This encodes CACCPYGYTF. The gene calls are TRBV30 and TRBJ1-2, with D hard to call. Germline V lookup: CDR1 GTSNPN, CDR2 SVGIG (reference sequence). CDR3 size: 10 residues. V lost 6 bases to trimming and J lost 8 bases, with 10 bases between them.

V is TRBV5-4 and J is TRBJ2-7, with D possibly being TRBD1 (5 bases). V was pared by 3 bases and J by 3 bases, with 16 bases between. The CDR3 runs to 15 residues. Germline V gives CDR1 SGHNT, CDR2 YYREEE (reference sequence). CDR3 sequence (DNA): TGTGCCAGCAGCTCTGACCAGGGAAACCGCTACGAGCAGTACTTC. The encoded protein is CASSSDQGNRYEQYF.

The sample holds one count of this clone. The chain employs TRBV19 and TRBJ2-3; D is perhaps TRBD2 (5 bases). Germline V gene data show CDR1 as LNHDA and CDR2 as SQIVND (reference sequence). Trimming removed 3 bases from V and 6 bases from J, with 16 bases in between. The CDR3 runs to 15 residues. The chain's CDR3 is CASSMRAPTGDTQYF. The CDR3 DNA follows: TGTGCCAGTAGTATGAGGGCCCCGACGGGGGATACGCAGTATTTT.

This clone came up a few times. The CDR3 spells CASSLVWAETQYF. CDR3 in DNA: TGTGCCAGCAGCTTAGTGTGGGCAGAGACCCAGTACTTC. V gene TRBV7-2 combines with J gene TRBJ2-5; D is unresolved. CDR1 SGHTA and CDR2 FQGNSA come from the germline V gene. The ends were cut back, 1 base at V and 4 bases at J, with 7 bases in the middle. The CDR3 has 13 amino acids.

This clone appeared once. The same CDR3 also results from other DNA sequences found in this sample. The V and J genes are TRBV7-3 and TRBJ1-2; unclear D gene. The CDR3 is made up of 13 amino acids. Trimming cost V 5 bases and J 2 bases, with 9 bases left between them. Germline V gene sequence: CDR1 SGHTA, CDR2 FQGTGA. The CDR3 DNA follows: TGTGCCAGCAGCCCCGACCCGAACTATGGCTACACCTTC. Residues: CASSPDPNYGYTF.

The chain couples TRBV18 to TRBJ2-7; 7 bases match TRBD1. Germline CDR1 is KGHSH and CDR2 is LQKENI. The V gene end was trimmed by 0 bases and the J gene end by 0 bases; junction bases not matched to a gene: 8. The CDR3 is made up of 17 amino acids. This CDR3 is CASSPPRGQPDSYEQYF. The CDR3 coding sequence is TGTGCCAGCTCACCACCGAGGGGGCAGCCGGACTCCTACGAGCAGTACTTC.

The chain links TRBV6-1 to TRBJ1-5; D is ambiguous. The germline V gene has CDR1 MNHNS and CDR2 SASEGT. Deletions cut 10 bases from V and 2 bases from J, with 15 bases between. The length of the CDR3 is 14 residues. CDR3 sequence (DNA): TGTGCCACCGAACGGGGTGGGGGCAATCAGCCCCAGCATTTT. As protein: CATERGGGNQPQHF.

The chain carries TRBV5-1 and TRBJ1-2; D might be TRBD1 (5 bases). The CDR3 is 16 amino acids. Germline values: CDR1 SGHRS, CDR2 YFSETQ. Trimming shortened V by 4 bases and J by 2 bases, and 18 bases separated the two germline ends. CDR3 coding DNA: TGCGCCAGCAGCCCGTCTTCAGGGACCATCAACTATGGCTACACCTTC. This gives the protein CASSPSSGTINYGYTF.

About this clone: The germline gene is not matched at one end of the junction; a read error may be the cause. The rearrangement joins TRBV7-9 to TRBJ2-2, with D hard to call. This CDR3 comprises 14 residues. CDR1 is SEHNR, CDR2 FQNEAQ, per germline (reference sequence). The DNA for the CDR3 is TGTGCCAGCAGCTTAAACCGAAACACAGGGGAGCTGTTTTTT. Translation: CASSLNRNTGELFF.

The chain joins TRBV27 to TRBJ1-5, with 11 bases aligning to TRBD1. The length of the CDR3 is 16 residues. J was trimmed by 4 bases and V by 5 bases; bases with no gene match: 7. Germline V CDR1 and CDR2: MNHEY, SMNVEV (reference sequence). CDR3 amino acids: CASSADGTGGNQPQHF. In DNA, the CDR3 is TGTGCCAGCAGTGCTGACGGGACAGGGGGTAATCAGCCCCAGCATTTT.

The rearrangement joins TRBV19 to TRBJ2-3, with no clear D. Germline lookup yields CDR1 LNHDA and CDR2 SQIVND (reference sequence). The CDR3 sequence is 14 residues long. Trimming took off 5 bases at V and 6 bases at J, with 15 bases between the two ends. For the CDR3, the DNA is TGTGCCAGTAGTCTCCGGATCTTCGGGGATACGCAGTATTTT. As protein: CASSLRIFGDTQYF.

The V gene is TRBV7-9, the J gene TRBJ1-2, with D hard to call. V was cut by 1 base and J by 8 bases, with 11 bases left in between. The CDR3 is 13 residues long. Germline values: CDR1 SEHNR, CDR2 FQNEAQ (reference sequence). This chain's CDR3 is CASSLGFVGGYTF. CDR3 bases: TGTGCCAGCAGCTTAGGCTTTGTGGGCGGCTACACCTTC.

There are a few counts of this clone. The chain recombines TRBV7-2 with TRBJ1-3; possibly TRBD1 for D (5 bases). Trimming removed 5 bases at V and 0 bases at J, with 17 bases between. The CDR3 has 17 residues. Germline lookup yields CDR1 SGHTA and CDR2 FQGNSA. The CDR3 loop is CASSTTGTAASGNTIYF. The CDR3 nucleotides read TGTGCCAGCAGCACCACCGGGACCGCCGCCTCTGGAAACACCATATATTTT.

The genes are TRBV28 and TRBJ2-2; 12 nucleotides match TRBD2. Germline V gives CDR1 MDHEN, CDR2 SYDVKM. V shed 4 bases and J 2 bases; nucleotides not matched to a gene: 20. The CDR3 consists of 22 residues. CDR3 residues: CASSSPGLAGFLGGVNTGELFF. CDR3 bases: TGTGCCAGCAGTTCCCCCGGACTAGCGGGATTCCTGGGGGGGGTAAACACCGGGGAGCTGTTTTTT. The entire variable domain, with the rest obtained from reference TRBV28 and TRBJ2-2, is as follows: DVKVTQSSRYLVKRTGEKVFLECVQDMDHENMFWYRQDPGLGLRLIYFSYDVKMKEKGDIPEGYSVSREKKERFSLILESASTNQTSMYLCASSSPGLAGFLGGVNTGELFFGEGSRLTVL.

The chain is built from TRBV7-9 and TRBJ1-2, with a possible D match to TRBD1 (5 bases). CDR1 is SEHNR, CDR2 FQNEAQ, per germline (reference sequence). Trimming pared 7 bases from V and 8 bases from J, leaving 17 bases between. The CDR3 sequence is 13 residues long. The CDR3: CASTMGGSFGYTF. The DNA of the CDR3 is TGTGCCAGCACGATGGGGGGGTCGTTCGGCTACACCTTC.

The rearrangement joins TRBV10-3 to TRBJ2-2, with D uncertain. There are 16 residues in the CDR3. Germline CDR1 and CDR2: ENHRY and SYGVKD. The V end was cut by 2 bases, the J end by 5 bases, with 15 bases between. As DNA, the CDR3 is TGTGCCATCAGTGAGGCTGCGAGAATGGGAACCGGGGAGCTGTTTTTT. Amino acid sequence: CAISEAARMGTGELFF.

The chain's CDR3 is CAWSGAGDTEAFF. For the CDR3, the DNA is TGTGCCTGGAGTGGCGCAGGGGACACTGAAGCTTTCTTT. The chain is built from TRBV30 and TRBJ1-1, with a tentative D call TRBD1 (6 bases). The CDR3 is 13 amino acids. V was pared by 1 base and J by 3 bases, with 9 bases between. Germline CDR1 is GTSNPN and CDR2 is SVGIG (reference sequence).